A single T cell receptor (beta chain) is shown here with its context. Its antigen remains undetermined. No base qualities exist here, and no much larger clone lies one base off it. Each collaborating institution followed its own protocols to collect whole blood in K2EDTA tubes. For TCRbeta analysis, collaborators shipped samples as frozen whole blood, isolated PBMCs, or DNA extracted from either of those sample types. The CDR3 sequence holds 15 residues, the cysteine and phenylalanine included. The retained sequence is limited to the CDR3, 45 bases, with the frame set at the first base. TCRbeta CDR3 regions were amplified from genomic DNA using the immunoSEQ Assay, a bias-controlled multiplex PCR. For the original study's pipeline: The number of nucleated cells in each sample was estimated by amplification of reference gene primers within the assay. To quantify the absolute abundance of each unique TCRbeta CDR3 rearrangement, sequence reads were collapsed and filtered. For each sample, productive Simpson clonality was calculated as the square root of Simpson's diversity index across productive rearrangements. Sourced from immuneACCESS, this table was stored by TCRdb with only in-frame sequences that have V and J called. A share of the clones is absent; for the studies checked, an unresolved V gene accounts for under half, and the remainder has no known explanation. That table is the source of V, J and clone size, and D and trimming were worked out from the DNA. For this sample there are 95,000 to 150,000 clones; 80% to 90% appear just once. About 4.7% of the sample goes to the ten largest clones.

This record comes from a study of blood T cell repertoires in COVID-19 (dated by TCRdb to 2018 to 2020). Background for the entire study: Collaborator samples came from the United States, Italy and Spain and covered acute and convalescent phases of COVID-19. Samples came from the ongoing ImmuneRACE study (first 160 participants) plus 1,254 subjects from 6 global collaborators. The prospective study material was composed of cDNA or gDNA derived from T cells, B-cell-depleted T cells, or PBMCs. Nearly every sample came with metadata listing a de-identified subject ID, COVID-19 status, age in years and sex. Where HLA class I and class II types were available, the types were taken from metadata supplied by the sample provider, not from assay-based typing. The repertoires were released in a freely available public database meant as a resource for research on the immune response to SARS-CoV-2. The dataset comprised deeply sampled blood TCRbeta repertoires from subjects exposed to, actively infected with, or recovered from COVID-19.

Here is what the overall study found, with its caveats: How much clinical and demographic metadata was included differed by source and by participant, and the metadata was provided uncurated.

Sequencing was performed on peripheral blood. The sequence was collected from a man in his forties with acute or convalescent COVID-19. The rearranged segments are TRBV21-1 and TRBJ2-3; the table's D call, TRBD1, was not checked against the DNA. TRBV21-1 is recorded as a pseudogene. The DNA sequence reads TGTGCCAGCAGCACTGACAGGGGGCGTGTAGATACGCAGTATTTT. It codes for CASSTDRGRVDTQYF.